The clone carrying this T cell receptor (beta chain) was counted only a few times. Antigen unknown. There are 21 residues in the CDR3. V dropped 0 bases and J dropped 4; count of bases not matched to a gene: 16. CDR1 and CDR2 (germline): MGHRA, YSYEKL. The data were obtained in a study of blood T cells in healthy people across ages. Study-wide points: Greater diversity and more naive CD4+ cells were seen in long-lived donors than in aged donors. Across samples, TCR beta diversity tracked strongly with naive T cell percentage.

A second PCR, run for roughly 7 to 11 cycles, used a sample-barcoded 5' primer plus a J-beta primer mix. With 12 random nucleotides, a template-switch adaptor tagged each individual cDNA molecule. TCRdb passed the 5' RACE reads through MiXCR, listing each CDR3 protein once. This table has 870,000 or so distinct CDR3 sequences, about 28% appearing once. Sequenced sample: blood. This clonotype originated in a woman older than 75 in good health. V usage is TRBV4-1 and J usage is TRBJ1-4; TRBD1 agrees at 11 bases. CDR3 DNA sequence: TGCGCCAGCAGCCAAGATTGGGACAGGGGGTTCATCTTCCCGAATAATGAAAAACTGTTTTTT. This codes for CASSQDWDRGFIFPNNEKLFF.